This TCR beta chain is from a study of blood T cell repertoires in COVID-19. Study background: Sources were T cells, B-cell-depleted T cells, or PBMCs; the material itself was cDNA or gDNA.

Profiling relied on immunoSEQ multiplex PCR, and the TCRdb table lists in-frame clones only, not all of them. The sample includes 200,000 to 250,000 clones, around three quarters seen only once; the top ten take 7% to 8.5%. Sequenced material: peripheral blood. This clonotype was sampled from a woman between 70 and 85 years old with acute or convalescent COVID-19.

CDR3 residues: CASSIDATAGGPRETQYF. CDR3 DNA: TGTGCCAGTAGTATAGATGCAACAGCGGGGGGGCCTAGAGAGACCCAGTACTTC. The chain carries TRBV19 and TRBJ2-5, with 10 bases identical to TRBD2. This CDR3 has 18 amino acids. Germline loops: CDR1 LNHDA, CDR2 SQIVND (reference sequence). The V and J ends lost 0 bases and 4 bases, in that order; junction bases with no gene match: 11. The full variable domain, with the rest looked up from reference TRBV19 and TRBJ2-5, is DGGITQSPKYLFRKEGQNVTLSCEQNLNHDAMYWYRQDPGQGLRLIYYSQIVNDFQKGDIAEGYSVSREKKESFPLTVTSAQKNPTAFYLCASSIDATAGGPRETQYFGPGTRLLVL.